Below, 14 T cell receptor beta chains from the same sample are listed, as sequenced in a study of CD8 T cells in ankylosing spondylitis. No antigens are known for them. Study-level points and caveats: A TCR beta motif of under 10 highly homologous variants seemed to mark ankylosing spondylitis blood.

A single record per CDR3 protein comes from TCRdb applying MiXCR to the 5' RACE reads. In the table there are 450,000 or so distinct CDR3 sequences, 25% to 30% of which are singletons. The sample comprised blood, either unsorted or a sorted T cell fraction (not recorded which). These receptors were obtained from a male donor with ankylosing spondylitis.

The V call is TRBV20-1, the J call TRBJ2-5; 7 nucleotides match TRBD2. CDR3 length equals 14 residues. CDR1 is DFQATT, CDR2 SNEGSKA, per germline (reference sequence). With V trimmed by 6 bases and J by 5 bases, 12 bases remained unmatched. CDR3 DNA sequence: TGCAGTGCCACCGGGACGCCGGGAGGCGAGACCCAGTACTTC. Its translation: CSATGTPGGETQYF.

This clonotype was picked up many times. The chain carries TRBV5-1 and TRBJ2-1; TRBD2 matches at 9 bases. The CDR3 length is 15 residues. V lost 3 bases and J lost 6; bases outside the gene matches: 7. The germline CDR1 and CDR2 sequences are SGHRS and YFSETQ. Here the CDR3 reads CASSWGLASTNEQFF. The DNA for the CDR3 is TGCGCCAGCAGCTGGGGACTAGCTTCCACCAATGAGCAGTTCTTC.

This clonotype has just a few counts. Here the CDR3 DNA reads TGCGCCAGCAGCCAAAACGGGGGGTCCCATGAGCAGTTCTTC. Residues: CASSQNGGSHEQFF. The V and J genes are TRBV5-1 and TRBJ2-1; 7 positions agree with TRBD2. Germline values: CDR1 SGHRS, CDR2 YFSETQ. Trimming removed 4 bases from V and 8 bases from J; junction bases left unmatched: 9. This CDR3 has 14 amino acids.

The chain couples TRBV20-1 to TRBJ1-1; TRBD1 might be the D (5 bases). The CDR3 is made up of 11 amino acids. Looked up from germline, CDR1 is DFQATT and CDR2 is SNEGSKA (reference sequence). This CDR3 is CRGGGNTEAFF. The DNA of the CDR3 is TGCAGGGGGGGGGGAAACACTGAAGCTTTCTTT.

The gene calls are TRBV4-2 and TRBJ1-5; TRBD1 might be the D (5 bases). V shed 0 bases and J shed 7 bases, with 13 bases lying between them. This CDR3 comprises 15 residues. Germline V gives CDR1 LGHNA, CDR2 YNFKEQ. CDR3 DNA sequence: TGTGCCAGCAGCCAAGATATCCAGGGTGAGCAGCCCCAGCATTTT. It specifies CASSQDIQGEQPQHF.

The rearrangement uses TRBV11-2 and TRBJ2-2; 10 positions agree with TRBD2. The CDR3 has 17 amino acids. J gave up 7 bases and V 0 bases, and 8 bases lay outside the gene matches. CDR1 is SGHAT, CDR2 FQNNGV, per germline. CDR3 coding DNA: TGTGCCAGCAGCTTAGATCGGGCAGAGCGGGAGGGCGGGGAGCTGTTTTTT. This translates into CASSLDRAEREGGELFF.

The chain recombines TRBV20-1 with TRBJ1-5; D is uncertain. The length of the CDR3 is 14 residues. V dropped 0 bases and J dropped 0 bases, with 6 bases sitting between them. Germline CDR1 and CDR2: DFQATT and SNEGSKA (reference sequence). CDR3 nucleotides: TGCAGTGCTAGAGAGGGTAGTAGCAATCAGCCCCAGCATTTT. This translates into CSAREGSSNQPQHF.

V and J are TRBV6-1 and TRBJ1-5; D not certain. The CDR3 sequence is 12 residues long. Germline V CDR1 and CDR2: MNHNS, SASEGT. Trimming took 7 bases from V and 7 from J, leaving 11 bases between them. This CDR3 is CASKDFRQPQHF. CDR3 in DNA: TGTGCCAGCAAAGACTTTCGGCAGCCCCAGCATTTT.

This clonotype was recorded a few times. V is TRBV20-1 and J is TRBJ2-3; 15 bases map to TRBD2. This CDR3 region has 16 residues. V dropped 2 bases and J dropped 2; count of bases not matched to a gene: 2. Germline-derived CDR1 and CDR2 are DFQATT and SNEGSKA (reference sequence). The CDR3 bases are TGCAGTGCTAGAAGGACTAGCGGGAGGGCCACAGATACGCAGTATTTT. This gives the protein CSARRTSGRATDTQYF.

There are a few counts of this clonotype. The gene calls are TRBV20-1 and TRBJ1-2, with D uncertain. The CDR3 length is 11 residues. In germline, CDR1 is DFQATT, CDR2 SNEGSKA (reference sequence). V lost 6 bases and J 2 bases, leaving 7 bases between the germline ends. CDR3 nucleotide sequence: TGCAGTGCGCTAGTGAACTATGGCTACACCTTC. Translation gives CSALVNYGYTF.

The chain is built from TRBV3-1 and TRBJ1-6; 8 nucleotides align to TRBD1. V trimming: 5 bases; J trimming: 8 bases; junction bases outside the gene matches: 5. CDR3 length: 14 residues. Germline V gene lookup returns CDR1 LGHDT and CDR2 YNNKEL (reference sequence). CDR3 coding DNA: TGTGCCAGCAGCTCGGGACAGGAATATTCACCCCTCCACTTT. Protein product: CASSSGQEYSPLHF. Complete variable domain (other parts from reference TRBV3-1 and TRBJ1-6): DTAVSQTPKYLVTQMGNDKSIKCEQNLGHDTMYWYKQDSKKFLKIMFSYNNKELIINETVPNRFSPKSPDKAHLNLHINSLELGDSAVYFCASSSGQEYSPLHFGNGTRLTVT.

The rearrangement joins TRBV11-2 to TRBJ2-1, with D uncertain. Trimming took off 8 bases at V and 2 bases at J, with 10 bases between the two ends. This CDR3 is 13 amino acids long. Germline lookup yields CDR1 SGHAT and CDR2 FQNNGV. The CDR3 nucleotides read TGTGCCAGCTCAAACTCCCCCTACAATGAGCAGTTCTTC. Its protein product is CASSNSPYNEQFF.

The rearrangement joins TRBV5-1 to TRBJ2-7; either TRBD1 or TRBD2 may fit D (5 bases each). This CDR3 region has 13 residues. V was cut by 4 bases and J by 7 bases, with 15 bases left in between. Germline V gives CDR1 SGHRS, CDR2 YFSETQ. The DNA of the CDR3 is TGCGCCAGCAGCGAGGGACCTACTGGGGAGCAGTACTTC. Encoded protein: CASSEGPTGEQYF. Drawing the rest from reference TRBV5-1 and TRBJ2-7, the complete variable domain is KAGVTQTPRYLIKTRGQQVTLSCSPISGHRSVSWYQQTPGQGLQFLFEYFSETQRNKGNFPGRFSGRQFSNSRSEMNVSTLELGDSALYLCASSEGPTGEQYFGPGTRLTVT.

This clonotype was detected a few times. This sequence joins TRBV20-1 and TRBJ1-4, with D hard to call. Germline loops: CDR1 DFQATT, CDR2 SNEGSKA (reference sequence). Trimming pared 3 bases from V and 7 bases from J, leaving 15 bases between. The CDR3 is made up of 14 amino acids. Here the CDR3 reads CSARSESLGEKLFF. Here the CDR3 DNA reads TGCAGTGCTAGGTCCGAGAGCTTGGGTGAAAAACTGTTTTTT.